This T cell receptor (beta chain) was obtained from a study of regulatory T cells in long-lasting Graves disease. The germline CDR1 and CDR2 sequences are SGHVS and FNYEAQ. The V and J ends lost 5 bases and 1 base respectively, with 21 bases between them. CDR3 size: 18 residues. Specified time point: persistent/refractory GD, antithyroid drugs over 5 years with positive TRAb. With RNA extracted from PBMCs as input, the TCR library was made. Arm-PCR of CDR3 regions and iRepertoire HTBI primers were the basis on which TCR beta libraries were built. One entry per CDR3 protein results from TCRdb running MiXCR on the multiplex PCR reads. The table has some 300,000 distinct CDR3 sequences, 22% seen once.

The sequenced sample was peripheral blood mononuclear cells (PBMCs), obtained when the disease was refractory, from a patient treated with antithyroid drugs. The sequence was collected from a female donor with Graves disease. The chain is built from TRBV7-6 and TRBJ1-3; TRBD1 might be the D (6 bases). The CDR3 sequence: CASSEGTGSRYSGNTIYF. Here the CDR3 DNA reads TGTGCCAGCAGCGAGGGCACAGGGTCTAGGTATTCTGGAAACACCATATATTTT.